The next 31 T cell receptor beta chains were all read from a single sample in a study of shared clonotypes between healthy human individuals. Profiling relied on immunoSEQ multiplex PCR, and the TCRdb table lists in-frame clones only, not all of them. The sample lists approximately 840,000 clones, about 96% occurring once. The naive CD8 population came from CD45RO-negative cells selected for CCR7, without terminally differentiated effector memory CD45RA+ cells. The source material was naive CD8+ T cells sorted from blood. Receptor source: a man aged 25 to 45 in good health.

The chain combines TRBV29-1 with TRBJ2-1; D gene ambiguous. This CDR3 is 12 amino acids long. The V end lost 4 bases, the J end lost 7 bases, and 11 bases lay between the germline ends. CDR1 and CDR2 (germline): SQVTM, ANQGSEA. The CDR3: CSVVGLNNEQFF. Here the CDR3 DNA reads TGCAGCGTTGTGGGCCTGAATAATGAGCAGTTCTTC.

V and J are TRBV7-9 and TRBJ2-3; TRBD2 is a possible D gene (6 bases). The germline V gene has CDR1 SEHNR and CDR2 FQNEAQ (reference sequence). The CDR3 spans 13 residues. V gave up 6 bases and J gave up 5 bases, with 12 bases separating them. This chain's CDR3 is CASSSTRGDTQYF. CDR3 in DNA: TGTGCCAGCAGTTCGACTAGGGGAGATACGCAGTATTTT.

For this clone: The same CDR3 is also encoded by other DNA sequences in this sample. The chain employs TRBV28 and TRBJ2-2; D is uncertain. This CDR3 has 11 amino acids. V was trimmed by 1 base and J by 6 bases, leaving 0 bases between them. Per the germline V gene, CDR1 is MDHEN and CDR2 is SYDVKM. CDR3 coding DNA: TGTGCCAGCAGTTTATCCGGGGAGCTGTTTTTT. It yields the protein CASSLSGELFF.

The gene calls are TRBV7-6 and TRBJ2-7; D is undetermined. Germline V lookup: CDR1 SGHVS, CDR2 FNYEAQ. Trimming removed 4 bases at V and 3 bases at J, with 13 bases between. This CDR3 has 14 amino acids. In DNA, the CDR3 is TGTGCCAGCAGCTCGATCGGCGGCGACTACGAGCAGTACTTC. Translation gives CASSSIGGDYEQYF.

The CDR3 nucleotides read TGTGCCTGGAGTCCACGAGGGATTTTTAACGAGCAGTACTTC. Its protein product is CAWSPRGIFNEQYF. This sequence joins TRBV30 and TRBJ2-7; perhaps TRBD2 as D (5 bases). The CDR3 loop spans 14 amino acids. Germline CDR1 reads GTSNPN; CDR2 reads SVGIG (reference sequence). V was trimmed by 2 bases and J by 5 bases, leaving 16 bases between them. Looking up the rest from reference TRBV30 and TRBJ2-7 gives the full variable domain: SQTIHQWPATLVQPVGSPLSLECTVEGTSNPNLYWYRQAAGRGLQLLFYSVGIGQISSEVPQNLSASRPQDRQFILSSKKLLLSDSGFYLCAWSPRGIFNEQYFGPGTRLTVT.

The rearrangement joins TRBV27 to TRBJ2-7; D may be TRBD1 (6 bases). CDR1 and CDR2 from the germline V gene are MNHEY and SMNVEV (reference sequence). CDR3 length equals 13 residues. V was pared by 4 bases and J by 3 bases, with 10 bases between. DNA for the CDR3: TGTGCCAGCAGTTACAACAGGGACTACGAGCAGTACTTC. Its protein product is CASSYNRDYEQYF.

The rearrangement joins TRBV4-1 to TRBJ2-1; 8 nucleotides match TRBD1. CDR3 length equals 15 residues. Germline CDR1 and CDR2: MGHRA and YSYEKL. V gave up 4 bases and J gave up 8 bases; unmatched junction bases: 10. In DNA, the CDR3 is TGCGCCAGCAGCCCGGACAGGGAAGGGGGCGATGAGCAGTTCTTC. Amino acids: CASSPDREGGDEQFF.

V is TRBV28 and J is TRBJ1-4; 7 bases align to TRBD1. The length of the CDR3 is 15 residues. Germline CDR1 reads MDHEN; CDR2 reads SYDVKM. Trimming cost V 5 bases and J 7 bases; bases outside gene matches: 10. The CDR3 DNA follows: TGTGCCAGCAGTACCCGGACAGGAGGCGGTGAAAAACTGTTTTTT. Amino acids: CASSTRTGGGEKLFF.

The chain couples TRBV14 to TRBJ2-7; D is possibly TRBD2 (5 bases). The CDR3 sequence is 12 residues long. The V end was cut by 1 base, the J end by 6 bases, with 7 bases between. The germline V gene encodes CDR1 SGHDN and CDR2 FVKESK. The CDR3 nucleotides read TGTGCCAGCAGCCAAGCGGCGGGCGAGCAGTACTTC. It is translated as CASSQAAGEQYF.

On this clone: Additional DNA sequences in this sample encode the identical CDR3. The chain links TRBV29-1 to TRBJ2-7; 8 nucleotides match TRBD1. This CDR3 spans 13 amino acids. Germline CDR1 SQVTM, CDR2 ANQGSEA. After removal of 0 bases from V and 2 bases from J, the junction contained 0 bases not matched to a gene. The CDR3 spells CSVEEQGAYEQYF. In DNA form, the CDR3 reads TGCAGCGTTGAAGAACAGGGGGCCTACGAGCAGTACTTC.

The rearrangement uses TRBV7-9 and TRBJ1-1; TRBD1 agrees at 8 bases. This CDR3 contains 14 residues. In germline, CDR1 is SEHNR, CDR2 FQNEAQ (reference sequence). V lost 5 bases to trimming and J lost 4 bases; unmatched junction nucleotides: 6. The CDR3 spells CASSQTGDGTEAFF. The CDR3 DNA follows: TGTGCCAGCAGCCAGACAGGGGATGGCACTGAAGCTTTCTTT.

This chain's CDR3 is CSVDEGQFNYGYTF. CDR3 nucleotides: TGCAGCGTTGATGAGGGACAGTTCAACTATGGCTACACCTTC. The chain is built from TRBV29-1 and TRBJ1-2; TRBD1 matches at 7 bases. This CDR3 is built from 14 residues. V lost 3 bases, J lost 2 bases, and 6 bases stayed unmatched. Germline CDR1 is SQVTM and CDR2 is ANQGSEA.

This sequence joins TRBV7-9 and TRBJ2-2, with a weak D call TRBD2 (5 bases). This CDR3 contains 17 residues. CDR1 is SEHNR and CDR2 is FQNEAQ in the germline V gene (reference sequence). Trimming left V 4 bases short and J 0 bases short, with 15 bases between. The CDR3: CASSYYPGISNTGELFF. CDR3 DNA sequence: TGTGCCAGCAGCTACTATCCCGGGATTTCGAACACCGGGGAGCTGTTTTTT.

The DNA of the CDR3 is TGTGCCTGCCATAGCGGGAGTTCATACGAGCAGTACTTC. Amino acids: CACHSGSSYEQYF. The rearrangement links TRBV30 to TRBJ2-7, with 9 bases aligning to TRBD2. The CDR3 loop spans 13 amino acids. J lost 4 bases, V lost 6 bases, and 7 bases had no gene match. Germline V lookup: CDR1 GTSNPN, CDR2 SVGIG (reference sequence).

The chain recombines TRBV19 with TRBJ2-7; maybe TRBD2 (5 bases). This CDR3 is built from 13 residues. The germline V gene has CDR1 LNHDA and CDR2 SQIVND (reference sequence). Trimming removed 7 bases from V and 7 bases from J, with 17 bases in between. The chain's CDR3 is CASTGSAASEQYF. As DNA, the CDR3 is TGTGCCAGTACGGGTAGCGCCGCCTCGGAGCAGTACTTC. Complete variable domain (other parts from reference TRBV19 and TRBJ2-7): DGGITQSPKYLFRKEGQNVTLSCEQNLNHDAMYWYRQDPGQGLRLIYYSQIVNDFQKGDIAEGYSVSREKKESFPLTVTSAQKNPTAFYLCASTGSAASEQYFGPGTRLTVT.

This chain connects TRBV11-2 to TRBJ2-7; 7 nucleotides line up with TRBD1. Per germline, CDR1 SGHAT and CDR2 FQNNGV. With 5 bases clipped from V and 0 bases from J, the junction kept 10 bases outside the gene matches. This CDR3 comprises 16 residues. In DNA, the CDR3 is TGTGCCAGCAGCACAAGACAGGGTGCCCTCTCCTACGAGCAGTACTTC. Translating gives CASSTRQGALSYEQYF.

The chain has TRBV15 and TRBJ2-7; D not certain. Trimming took 5 bases from V and 5 from J, leaving 10 bases between them. In germline, CDR1 is LNHNV, CDR2 YYDKDF (reference sequence). The CDR3 length is 12 residues. CDR3 region: CATSPSAHEQYF. The CDR3 bases are TGTGCCACCAGCCCTTCGGCCCACGAGCAGTACTTC.

On this clone: This sample includes further DNA sequences coding for the same CDR3. The chain employs TRBV7-6 and TRBJ2-5; 7 nucleotides agree with TRBD1. CDR1 and CDR2 from the germline V gene are SGHVS and FNYEAQ. V lost 5 bases, J lost 5 bases, and 2 bases stayed unmatched. This CDR3 spans 12 amino acids. The CDR3 sequence: CASSPRGETQYF. The CDR3 DNA follows: TGTGCCAGCAGCCCCAGGGGGGAGACCCAGTACTTC.

This clone showed up just a few times. The rearrangement links TRBV27 to TRBJ2-5; a weak D match, TRBD2 (6 bases). V lost 3 bases, J lost 5 bases, and 22 bases lay in between. The CDR3 is 17 residues long. Per germline, CDR1 MNHEY and CDR2 SMNVEV (reference sequence). DNA for the CDR3: TGTGCCAGCAGTTTGTTGGCTAGCGAGGAACCCTGGGAGACCCAGTACTTC. This codes for CASSLLASEEPWETQYF.

The chain has TRBV27 and TRBJ1-2; D remains unclear. The CDR3 consists of 13 residues. Germline loops: CDR1 MNHEY, CDR2 SMNVEV (reference sequence). V lost 3 bases and J lost 4, with 9 bases in between. CDR3 residues: CASSFGQFYGYTF. CDR3 DNA: TGTGCCAGCAGTTTCGGGCAATTCTATGGCTACACCTTC.

The V and J genes are TRBV11-2 and TRBJ2-3; D is undetermined. There are 15 residues in the CDR3. The germline V and J ends were trimmed by 5 bases and 2 bases, with 14 bases remaining between them. The germline V gene encodes CDR1 SGHAT and CDR2 FQNNGV. The CDR3 DNA sequence: TGTGCCAGCAGCATTATTCGGAAGAACACAGATACGCAGTATTTT. As protein: CASSIIRKNTDTQYF.

The chain carries TRBV29-1 and TRBJ2-7, with TRBD1 as a possible D gene (6 bases). This CDR3 spans 12 amino acids. V lost 2 bases and J lost 7, with 12 bases in between. CDR1 and CDR2 (germline): SQVTM, ANQGSEA. CDR3 sequence: CSVEWRRGEQYF. Here the CDR3 DNA reads TGCAGCGTTGAATGGAGAAGGGGGGAGCAGTACTTC.

This clone has a single count. The chain employs TRBV29-1 and TRBJ2-6; the D is unclear. Trimming shortened V by 4 bases and J by 3 bases, and 13 bases separated the two germline ends. Looked up from germline, CDR1 is SQVTM and CDR2 is ANQGSEA. The CDR3 is 15 amino acids. CDR3 loop: CSVGTGIGGANVLTF. CDR3 DNA sequence: TGCAGCGTTGGAACTGGGATAGGTGGGGCCAACGTCCTGACTTTC.

The chain couples TRBV27 to TRBJ2-7; 8 bases fit TRBD2. The V and J ends lost 1 base and 3 bases, in that order; junction bases with no gene match: 5. The CDR3 totals 15 residues. The germline gives CDR1 MNHEY, CDR2 SMNVEV (reference sequence). Here the CDR3 DNA reads TGTGCCAGCAGTTTATATTCGGGGGGGAACTACGAGCAGTACTTC. Translation gives CASSLYSGGNYEQYF.

This chain joins TRBV7-6 and TRBJ2-7; tentative D call: TRBD1 (5 bases). V was clipped by 1 base and J by 0 bases, with 13 bases between them. CDR3 length: 16 amino acids. Germline values: CDR1 SGHVS, CDR2 FNYEAQ. The DNA for the CDR3 is TGTGCCAGCAGCTTAGGGGTGGGGCTAAGCTCCTACGAGCAGTACTTC. As protein: CASSLGVGLSSYEQYF.

V and J are TRBV9 and TRBJ2-1, with 12 bases fitting TRBD2. J lost 0 bases, V lost 3 bases, and 4 bases had no gene match. The CDR3 extends over 17 amino acids. Germline loops: CDR1 SGDLS, CDR2 YYNGEE. The CDR3 sequence is CASSAQTSGSSYNEQFF. CDR3 bases: TGTGCCAGCAGCGCCCAGACTAGCGGGAGCTCCTACAATGAGCAGTTCTTC.

CDR3 nucleotides: TGCAGCGTTGAAGATTCCCAGCGGGATAGCTACGAGCAGTACTTC. As protein: CSVEDSQRDSYEQYF. This sequence joins TRBV29-1 and TRBJ2-7; 7 bases align to TRBD2. With V trimmed by 0 bases and J by 3 bases, 8 bases remained unmatched. Germline lookup yields CDR1 SQVTM and CDR2 ANQGSEA. The CDR3 length is 15 residues.

This chain joins TRBV21-1 and TRBJ2-3; the table calls TRBD2, which could not be checked here. TRBV21-1 is a pseudogene. The CDR3 consists of 14 residues. DNA for the CDR3: TGTGCCAGCAGCCCCAGACTCGAAACAGATACGCAGTATTTT. Translation gives CASSPRLETDTQYF.

The chain recombines TRBV11-2 with TRBJ2-3, with 7 bases that match TRBD2. V gave up 6 bases and J gave up 4 bases; unmatched junction bases: 10. This CDR3 spans 15 amino acids. In germline, CDR1 is SGHAT, CDR2 FQNNGV. The CDR3 is CASSPGGRFSDTQYF. CDR3 DNA: TGTGCCAGCAGTCCGGGAGGCCGGTTCTCAGATACGCAGTATTTT.

This rearrangement joins TRBV28 to TRBJ2-5; 14 bases agree with TRBD2. Trimming at V came to 6 bases and at J to 1 base, leaving 7 bases not matched to a gene. Germline loops: CDR1 MDHEN, CDR2 SYDVKM. The CDR3 covers 17 residues. The CDR3 region is CASRRTSGRTVQETQYF. The CDR3 nucleotides read TGTGCCAGCAGACGGACTAGCGGGAGGACCGTCCAAGAGACCCAGTACTTC.

V and J are TRBV6-6 and TRBJ2-2; no clear D. Trimming took 5 bases from V and 6 from J, leaving 10 bases between them. The CDR3 is 13 amino acids. Germline CDR1 and CDR2: MNHNY and SVGAGI (reference sequence). The CDR3 DNA reads TGTGCCAGCAGTAAGAGAGGCGCCGGGGAGCTGTTTTTT. Translation: CASSKRGAGELFF.